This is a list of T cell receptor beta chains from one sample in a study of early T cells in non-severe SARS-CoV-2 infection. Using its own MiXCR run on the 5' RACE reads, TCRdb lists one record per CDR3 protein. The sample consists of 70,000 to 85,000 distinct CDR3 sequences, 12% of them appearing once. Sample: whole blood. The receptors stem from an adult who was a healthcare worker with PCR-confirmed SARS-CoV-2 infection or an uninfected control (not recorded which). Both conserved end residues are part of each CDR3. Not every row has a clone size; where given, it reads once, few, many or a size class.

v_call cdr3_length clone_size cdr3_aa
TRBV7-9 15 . CASSLGSALDNEQFF
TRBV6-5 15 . CASSFWSGGKEEQFF
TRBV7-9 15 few CASSWGQGAADTQYF
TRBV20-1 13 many CSADRLDGDEQFF
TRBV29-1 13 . CSVEKSTAYEQYF
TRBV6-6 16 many CASSSDRRWANYGYTF
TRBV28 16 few CASTHRGEILEETQYF
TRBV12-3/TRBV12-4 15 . CASSYSGTGFHEQFF
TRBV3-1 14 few CASSPRDQPQGQFF
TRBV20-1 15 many CSARATGLVEQPQHF
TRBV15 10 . CATGSGELFF
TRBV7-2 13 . CASSSIAVNGQFF
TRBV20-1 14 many CSASKRENTGELFF
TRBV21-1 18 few CASSKASFEGKDSYEQYF
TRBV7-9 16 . CASSSGRAQGNQPQHF
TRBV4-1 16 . CASSQQAGGGADTQYF
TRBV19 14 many CASSRGGRGGELFF
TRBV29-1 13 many CSVRTPANTEAFF
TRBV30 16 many CAWSGGPAKVDYEQYF
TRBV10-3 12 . CAISFGAGDSSF
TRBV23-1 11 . CASSPLGEQYF
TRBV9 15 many CASTPGTTSNNEQFF
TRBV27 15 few CASSPAGELSYEQYF
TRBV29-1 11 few CSVDDYYEQYF
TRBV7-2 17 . CASSLKVAGVPSYEQYF
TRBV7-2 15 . CASSPQGAGDNEQFF
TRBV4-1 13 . CASSYRVGSEAFF
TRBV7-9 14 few CASSSQGPITEAFF
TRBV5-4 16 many CASSLGGRGRTGELFF
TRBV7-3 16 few CASSNTGTRVLNEQFF
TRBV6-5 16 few CASSSGDGIVTGELFF
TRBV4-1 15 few CASSLQGAPSYGYTF
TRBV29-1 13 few CSVEVHYDNEQFF
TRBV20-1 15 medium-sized CSASGGDSTYNEQFF
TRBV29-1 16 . CSAWIPGQGRTGELFF
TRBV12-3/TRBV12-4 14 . CASRKREGGNEQYF
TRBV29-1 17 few CSAAGLAGGTNTGELFF
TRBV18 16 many CASSPRDRVVTDTQYF
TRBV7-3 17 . CASSPMAAGGQRGELFF
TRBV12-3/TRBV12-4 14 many CASSPTGNLETQYF
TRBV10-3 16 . CAISSALGGFYNEQFF
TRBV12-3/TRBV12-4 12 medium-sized CASSSDFGEAFF
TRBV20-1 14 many CSARDPLLYLEQYF
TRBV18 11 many CASSPKDTQYF
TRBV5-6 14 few CASSLWSVDGELFF
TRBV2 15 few CASSEAGSGANVLTF
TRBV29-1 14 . CSVTSGRHPYEQYF
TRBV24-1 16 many CATSDSGQPNTGELFF
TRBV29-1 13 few CSGHTSAYNEQFF
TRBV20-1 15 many CSASGLAGAQETQYF
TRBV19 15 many CASSSPSGYTGELFF
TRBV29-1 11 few CSAGQGEKLFF
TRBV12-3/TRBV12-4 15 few CASIQTGSLYNEQFF